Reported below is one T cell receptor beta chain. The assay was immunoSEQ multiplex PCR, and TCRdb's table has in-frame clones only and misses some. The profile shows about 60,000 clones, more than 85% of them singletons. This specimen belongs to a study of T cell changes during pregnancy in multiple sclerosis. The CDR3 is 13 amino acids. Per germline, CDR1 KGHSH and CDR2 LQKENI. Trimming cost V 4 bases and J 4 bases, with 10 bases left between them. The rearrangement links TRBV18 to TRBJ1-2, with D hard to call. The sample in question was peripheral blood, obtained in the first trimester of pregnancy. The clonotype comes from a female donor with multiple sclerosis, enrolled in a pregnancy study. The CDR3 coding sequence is TGTGCCAGCTCACAAGTTGACACCTATGGCTACACCTTC. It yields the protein CASSQVDTYGYTF.